This T cell receptor beta chain is from a study of T cell changes during pregnancy in multiple sclerosis (dated by TCRdb to the late 2010s). Some background on the complete study: Changes in the T cell repertoire over the course of pregnancy were examined in this study in women with multiple sclerosis.

The method was the immunoSEQ multiplex PCR assay. In its TCRdb copy, this immuneACCESS table keeps in-frame sequences only and misses some clones. Where compared with another copy, unresolved V genes explain less than half of these, and the others have no known cause. The sample table lists 59,000 or so clones, about 94% of them with a count of one. The ten largest clones capture about 2.5% of the sample. Comments on this clone: It has no known antigen specificity. The sample holds no much larger clone one base away, and base qualities are not on file.

The germline V and J ends show losses of 5 bases and 3 bases respectively, and no gene match explains 3 bases of the junction. CDR1 and CDR2, looked up from the germline V gene (reference sequence), are SEHNR and FQNEAQ. The CDR3 numbers 14 residues from cysteine through phenylalanine. Here the CDR3 DNA is all that survives: 42 bases in frame from base 1. The starting material was peripheral blood, obtained in the third trimester of pregnancy. In this chain, TRBV7-9 is recombined with TRBJ1-2; 10 bases in the junction line up with TRBD1. The receptor's source is a female donor in good health, enrolled as a control in a pregnancy study. CDR3 loop: CASSGGTGDYGYTF. The DNA sequence is as follows: TGTGCCAGCAGCGGGGGGACAGGGGACTATGGCTACACCTTC. The CDR3 plus the reference TRBV7-9 and TRBJ1-2 genes for the other parts give the full variable domain: DTGVSQNPRHKITKRGQNVTFRCDPISEHNRLYWYRQTLGQGPEFLTYFQNEAQLEKSRLLSDRFSAERPKGSFSTLEIQRTEQGDSAMYLCASSGGTGDYGYTFGSGTRLTVV.